The rows below give T cell receptor beta chains drawn from one sample of a study of blood T cell repertoires in COVID-19. Assay used: immunoSEQ multiplex PCR; TCRdb lists only in-frame clones, some missing. This sample has 55,000 to 70,000 clones, with around 84% found just once. The specimen was peripheral blood. These receptors all stem from a man in his fifties with acute or convalescent COVID-19. CDR3s include the opening cysteine and the closing phenylalanine or tryptophan. D genes are given only for firm matches. The listing skips clone size in some rows; elsewhere it reads once, few, many or a size class.

-	TRBV18	TRBJ1-5	TRBD1	TGTGCCAGCTCACCCTGGACAGGAGATAGCAATCAGCCCCAGCATTTT	CASSPWTGDSNQPQHF
-	TRBV6-5	TRBJ1-2	-	TGTGCCAGCAGGCCAAGGAGGGGAGGCTATGGCTACACCTTC	CASRPRRGGYGYTF
-	TRBV12-3/TRBV12-4	TRBJ2-3	TRBD2	TGTGCTACTCTTCTAGCGGGGGAAGATACGCAGTATTTT	CATLLAGEDTQYF
-	TRBV5-4	TRBJ2-3	TRBD2	TGTGCCAGCGGTCCTGGACTAGCGGGGGCTATAAGCACAGATACGCAGTATTTT	CASGPGLAGAISTDTQYF
-	TRBV7-2	TRBJ1-1	-	TGTGCCAGCAGCTTATTAGTCCGCGCGTACACTGAAGCTTTCTTT	CASSLLVRAYTEAFF
-	TRBV15	TRBJ1-2	-	TGTGCCACCAGCAGAGATCAACAGGGTAGCTATGGCTACACCTTC	CATSRDQQGSYGYTF
-	TRBV19	TRBJ1-1	-	TGTGCCAGTAGCTTACAAGGGGGGAACACTGAAGCTTTCTTT	CASSLQGGNTEAFF
-	TRBV7-2	TRBJ1-5	-	TGTGCCAGCAGCCCGACTCAGGGGAATCAGCCCCAGCATTTT	CASSPTQGNQPQHF
-	TRBV6-5	TRBJ1-2	-	TGTGCCAGCAGGCCTAGTCCCGGGGGGTACTATGGCTACACCTTC	CASRPSPGGYYGYTF
-	TRBV12-2	TRBJ1-5	-	TGTGCAAGTCGCTCTGTCGGGGGGCACAATCAGCCCCAGCATTTT	CASRSVGGHNQPQHF
once	TRBV3-1/TRBV3-2	TRBJ2-5	TRBD2	TGTGCCAGCAGCCAAGATGTTCTAGCGGGGGGCCAAGAGACCCAGTACTTC	CASSQDVLAGGQETQYF
-	TRBV6-2/TRBV6-3	TRBJ1-5	TRBD1	TGTGCCAGCAGCTTGGACAGGGGGAATCAGCCCCAGCATTTT	CASSLDRGNQPQHF
few	TRBV2	TRBJ2-7	TRBD1	TGTGCCAGCAGTGCTGACAGGGTAGGGTACGAGCAGTACTTC	CASSADRVGYEQYF
-	TRBV11-3	TRBJ2-7	-	TGTGCCAGCAGCTTAGAAGGGGTCGAGCAGTACTTC	CASSLEGVEQYF
-	TRBV7-9	TRBJ1-2	-	TGTGCCAGCAGCTCGCCCGAACAGTTTAACTATGGCTACACCTTC	CASSSPEQFNYGYTF
-	TRBV30	TRBJ2-7	TRBD2	TGTGCCTGGAGTCCCAATAGCGGGAGGCAGTACTTC	CAWSPNSGRQYF
few	TRBV20-1	TRBJ2-7	-	TGCAGTGCTAGGTCAGGGCACGAGCAGTACTTC	CSARSGHEQYF
-	TRBV30	TRBJ2-7	TRBD1	TGTGCCTGGAGTCTGGACAGGGCTTACGAGCAGTACTTC	CAWSLDRAYEQYF
few	TRBV6-6	TRBJ2-5	-	TGTGCCAGCAACTACGGGAAGACCCAGTACTTC	CASNYGKTQYF
-	TRBV29-1	TRBJ1-2	-	TGCAGCGTTGAACAGGGGCCTCTCTCCGGCTACACCTTC	CSVEQGPLSGYTF
-	TRBV6-5	TRBJ1-3	TRBD1	TGTGCCAGCAGGGATAGGACAGGGACTGGAAACACCATATATTTT	CASRDRTGTGNTIYF
-	TRBV6-5	TRBJ1-1	TRBD1	TGTGCCAGCAAAGGGACAGGGGCCACTGAAGCTTTCTTT	CASKGTGATEAFF
-	TRBV2	TRBJ1-1	-	TGTGCCAGCAGTGATGGCCAGCTCCGGAGGGAGAACACTGAAGCTTTCTTT	CASSDGQLRRENTEAFF
-	TRBV4-1	TRBJ2-7	TRBD1	TGCGCCAGCAGCCTCTACCCGGGACAGGCACGATACGAGCAGTACTTC	CASSLYPGQARYEQYF
-	TRBV7-3	TRBJ1-2	-	TGTGCCAGCAGCTTAACGGAAAGGAGTGGCTACACCTTC	CASSLTERSGYTF
once	TRBV16	TRBJ1-1	TRBD1	TGTGCCAGCAGCCAAGGGACAGGGAGTGAGAACACTGAAGCTTTCTTT	CASSQGTGSENTEAFF
-	TRBV12-3/TRBV12-4	TRBJ1-2	-	TGTGCCAGCAGCCCTGGGGGGGCACGTGGCTACACCTTC	CASSPGGARGYTF
-	TRBV12-5	TRBJ1-2	-	TGTGCTAGTGGTTTCGGTGTGTCGGGAGGAGGCTACACCTTC	CASGFGVSGGGYTF
-	TRBV19	TRBJ1-4	-	TGTGCCAGTAGTTTCCTTGCCGGTAATGAAAAACTGTTTTTT	CASSFLAGNEKLFF
-	TRBV28	TRBJ1-2	-	TGTGCCAGCAGTACCCCGGGGGACCCAGATGGCTACACCTTC	CASSTPGDPDGYTF
-	TRBV30	TRBJ2-1	-	TGTGCCTGGAGTGTATCGGGAGTCCATGAGCAGTTCTTC	CAWSVSGVHEQFF
-	TRBV9	TRBJ2-6	TRBD1	TGTGCCAGCAGGGGGACAGGGGGTCTCTCTGGGGCCAACGTCCTGACTTTC	CASRGTGGLSGANVLTF
-	TRBV5-6	TRBJ2-2	TRBD2	TGTGCCAGCAGCGCTTCCCCCCCGGGACTAGCGGACAGGGGGGAGCTGTTTTTT	CASSASPPGLADRGELFF
-	TRBV28	TRBJ2-2	TRBD1	TGTGCCAGCAGTTTTGTAGGGGGCGTGGACACCGGGGAGCTGTTTTTT	CASSFVGGVDTGELFF
-	TRBV10-3	TRBJ1-5	TRBD1	TGTGCCATCAGTGACGACAAAACCGGGACAGGGAGGGGGAGCAATCAGCCCCAGCATTTT	CAISDDKTGTGRGSNQPQHF
-	TRBV10-3	TRBJ1-1	-	TGTGCCATCAGTGGGGGAGAGGGGGACACTGAAGCTTTCTTT	CAISGGEGDTEAFF
-	TRBV7-9	TRBJ1-5	-	TGTGCCAGCAGCTCTCAGGGTAATCAGCCCCAGCATTTT	CASSSQGNQPQHF
-	TRBV12-5	TRBJ1-1	-	TGTGCTAGTGGTTCCCTCAAGGGGGAAGCTTTCTTT	CASGSLKGEAFF
few	TRBV11-2	TRBJ1-2	TRBD1	TGTGCCAGCAGCCCGGACAGGGGACCGAACTATGGCTACACCTTC	CASSPDRGPNYGYTF
-	TRBV27	TRBJ2-7	-	TGTGCCAGCAGTTTAACGCTTCAGTACGAGCAGTACTTC	CASSLTLQYEQYF
-	TRBV27	TRBJ2-7	-	TGTGCCAGCAGTTCCTTTGGAGGATCCTACGAGCAGTACTTC	CASSSFGGSYEQYF
-	TRBV24-1	TRBJ1-4	-	TGTGCCACCAGTGACCCCAGGGGCGGATCCGATGAAAAACTGTTTTTT	CATSDPRGGSDEKLFF
-	TRBV2	TRBJ2-1	TRBD2	TGTGCCAGCAGTGAAGAAATAGCGGGAGGGCCGGAGCAGTTCTTC	CASSEEIAGGPEQFF
-	TRBV7-3	TRBJ2-1	TRBD1	TGTGCCAGCAGCTTAGCCGGCACCGGGACAGTTTACAATGAGCAGTTCTTC	CASSLAGTGTVYNEQFF
-	TRBV10-3	TRBJ2-5	-	TGTGCCATCAGTGAGTCGTTGGCGGGGGCCTACCAAGAGACCCAGTACTTC	CAISESLAGAYQETQYF
-	TRBV18	TRBJ1-6	-	TGTGCCAGCTCGCGCGCGAGCTCCTATAATTCACCCCTCCACTTT	CASSRASSYNSPLHF
-	TRBV3-1/TRBV3-2	TRBJ2-5	TRBD2	TGTGCCAGCAGCCACGTAACTAGCGGGACCTTCCTTAAAGAGACCCAGTACTTC	CASSHVTSGTFLKETQYF
few	TRBV7-3	TRBJ2-7	TRBD1	TGTGCCAGCAGCTCTGCAGGGGGCCTAGACGAGCAGTACTTC	CASSSAGGLDEQYF
-	TRBV15	TRBJ1-2	-	TGTGCCACCAGCAGAGATAAAAACGGCTATGGCTACACCTTC	CATSRDKNGYGYTF
-	TRBV2	TRBJ1-2	TRBD1	TGTGCCAGCAGTGACAGGACAGGGGGTGGCTACACCTTC	CASSDRTGGGYTF